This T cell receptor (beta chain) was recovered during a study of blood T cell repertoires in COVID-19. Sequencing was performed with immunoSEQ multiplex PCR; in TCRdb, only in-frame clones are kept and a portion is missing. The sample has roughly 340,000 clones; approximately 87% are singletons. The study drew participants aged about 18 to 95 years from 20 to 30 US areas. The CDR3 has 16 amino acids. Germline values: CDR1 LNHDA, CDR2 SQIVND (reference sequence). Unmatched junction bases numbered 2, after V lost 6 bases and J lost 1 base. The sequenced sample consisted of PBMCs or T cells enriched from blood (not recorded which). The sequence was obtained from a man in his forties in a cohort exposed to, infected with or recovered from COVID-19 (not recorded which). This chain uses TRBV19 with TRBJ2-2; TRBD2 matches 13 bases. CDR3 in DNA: TGTGCCAGTAGCCGGACTAGCGGGAGGAACACCGGGGAGCTGTTTTTT. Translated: CASSRTSGRNTGELFF.